A single sample gave rise to the 23 T cell receptor beta chains below, sequenced in a study of beta chain features in type 1 diabetes. The investigators reverse transcribed all of the isolated RNA, so they sequenced expressed TCRB transcripts. Produced via immunoSEQ multiplex PCR; TCRdb's table is partial and in-frame only. This sample yields roughly 140,000 clones, of which around 8.5% are seen a single time; less than 0.85% belongs to the top ten. Input material: central memory CD4+ T cells from blood. The source is a man aged 18 to 29 in good health.

This clone was detected ten times or more. The rearrangement uses TRBV28 and TRBJ2-7; a weak D match, TRBD1 (5 bases). The germline V gene encodes CDR1 MDHEN and CDR2 SYDVKM. V lost 7 bases, J lost 3 bases, and 13 bases lay in between. This CDR3 has 13 residues. Written as DNA, the CDR3 is TGTGCCAGCACCGACCATAGGGGCTACGAGCAGTACTTC. It is translated as CASTDHRGYEQYF.

This clone occurred many times. The chain couples TRBV5-1 to TRBJ1-1; perhaps TRBD1 as D (6 bases). V lost 1 base and J 1 base, leaving 8 bases between the germline ends. CDR3 length equals 14 residues. Germline V CDR1 and CDR2: SGHRS, YFSETQ. CDR3 protein: CASSLQGSNTEAFF. The CDR3 DNA follows: TGCGCCAGCAGCTTGCAGGGGTCGAACACTGAAGCTTTCTTT.

This chain links TRBV29-1 with TRBJ1-1; D not certain. The CDR3 has 13 residues. Germline V lookup: CDR1 SQVTM, CDR2 ANQGSEA. The V gene lost 6 bases and the J gene lost 6 bases, with 17 bases spanning the gap. This CDR3 reads CSVGRSFGAEAFF. The CDR3, as DNA: TGCAGCGTCGGACGGAGCTTCGGGGCTGAAGCTTTCTTT.

This clone was observed at least ten times. This sequence joins TRBV6-6 and TRBJ2-7; perhaps TRBD2 as D (6 bases). The germline gives CDR1 MNHNY, CDR2 SVGAGI (reference sequence). Deletions cut 5 bases from V and 0 bases from J, with 8 bases between. CDR3 size: 13 residues. The CDR3 DNA reads TGTGCCAGCAGTCTGGGACTCTCCTACGAGCAGTACTTC. Translated, it gives CASSLGLSYEQYF.

This clone was seen repeatedly, ten times or more. The V and J genes are TRBV10-3 and TRBJ2-5, with D possibly matching TRBD1 (7 bases). This CDR3 is 13 amino acids long. Germline-derived CDR1 and CDR2 are ENHRY and SYGVKD. V was shortened by 11 bases and J by 4 bases, with 17 bases between the two germline ends. CDR3 DNA sequence: TGTGCCGCCACAGGGGTGGAGGGAGAGACCCAGTACTTC. This sequence encodes CAATGVEGETQYF.

The gene calls are TRBV7-2 and TRBJ1-1; no reliable D call. Germline CDR1 and CDR2: SGHTA and FQGNSA. This CDR3 is built from 15 residues. Trimming took 1 base from V and 4 from J, leaving 13 bases between them. CDR3 sequence (DNA): TGTGCCAGCAGCTTAGGTAGCAGCTGGTTCACTGAAGCTTTCTTT. It translates to CASSLGSSWFTEAFF.

The J gene is TRBJ1-1, the V gene TRBV30; D is perhaps TRBD1 (6 bases). With 3 bases removed from V and 3 bases from J, the gap between germline ends came to 11 bases. The CDR3 is made up of 13 amino acids. The V gene's germline CDR1 is GTSNPN and CDR2 SVGIG (reference sequence). The CDR3 DNA is TGTGCCTGGAGGGGACACCCGGACACTGAAGCTTTCTTT. As protein: CAWRGHPDTEAFF.

The chain uses TRBV2 and TRBJ1-2; 7 nucleotides match TRBD1. The V segment lost 1 base and the J segment 2 bases; nucleotides outside the gene matches: 4. The CDR3 is made up of 15 amino acids. Per germline, CDR1 SNHLY and CDR2 FYNNEI. CDR3 region: CASSEVRQGNYGYTF. CDR3 coding DNA: TGTGCCAGCAGTGAAGTGAGACAGGGAAACTATGGCTACACCTTC.

This clone turned up a few times. The chain has TRBV19 and TRBJ2-1, with 7 bases fitting TRBD1. CDR1 and CDR2 (germline): LNHDA, SQIVND (reference sequence). The V segment lost 4 bases and the J segment 7 bases; nucleotides outside the gene matches: 10. The CDR3 extends over 15 amino acids. CDR3 residues: CASSTAGGVLNEQFF. The CDR3 DNA follows: TGTGCCAGTAGTACTGCAGGGGGTGTTTTGAATGAGCAGTTCTTC.

At least ten counts were recorded for this clone. V usage is TRBV4-3 and J usage is TRBJ2-3; unclear D gene. CDR3 length equals 15 residues. The V and J ends lost 1 base and 5 bases respectively, with 13 bases between them. CDR1 and CDR2 from the germline V gene are LGHNA and YSLEER. The CDR3 DNA follows: TGCGCCAGCAGCCAAGGAGAGGTTATCCGAGATACGCAGTATTTT. Its translation: CASSQGEVIRDTQYF.

This clone was seen more than once but under ten times. This chain links TRBV11-2 with TRBJ2-1, with 7 bases aligning to TRBD2. The junction had 10 bases not matched to a gene; V was cut back by 5 bases and J by 6 bases. Germline V CDR1 and CDR2: SGHAT, FQNNGV. There are 15 residues in the CDR3. CDR3 DNA: TGTGCCAGCAGCCTCGGACTAGGTCTAAGCAATGAGCAGTTCTTC. Its translation: CASSLGLGLSNEQFF.

This clone was counted a few times. The V and J genes are TRBV30 and TRBJ1-5; D is undetermined. V dropped 3 bases and J dropped 6 bases, with 12 bases sitting between them. The germline V gene encodes CDR1 GTSNPN and CDR2 SVGIG (reference sequence). The CDR3 loop spans 13 amino acids. The DNA for the CDR3 is TGTGCCTGGAGCGGAGGTTTGGGTCAGCCCCAGCATTTT. This encodes CAWSGGLGQPQHF.

The table lists this clone with a few counts. V is TRBV7-9 and J is TRBJ2-3; TRBD2 agrees at 7 bases. CDR3 size: 16 residues. Looked up from germline, CDR1 is SEHNR and CDR2 is FQNEAQ (reference sequence). Trimming cost V 3 bases and J 3 bases; bases outside gene matches: 9. The CDR3 nucleotides read TGTGCCAGCAGCTTCGGAGCGGGGTTGTGGACAGATACGCAGTATTTT. Translated: CASSFGAGLWTDTQYF.

The rearrangement joins TRBV6-5 to TRBJ2-7; D unresolved. The length of the CDR3 is 13 residues. Trimming cost V 7 bases and J 3 bases, with 13 bases left between them. The germline V gene encodes CDR1 MNHEY and CDR2 SVGAGI. As DNA, the CDR3 is TGTGCCAGCACCACACCCCAGATCTACGAGCAGTACTTC. The encoded protein is CASTTPQIYEQYF.

The chain combines TRBV7-3 with TRBJ2-3; D is unresolved. Looked up from germline, CDR1 is SGHTA and CDR2 is FQGTGA. The CDR3 extends over 12 amino acids. V gave up 2 bases and J gave up 4 bases, with 4 bases separating them. The CDR3 sequence: CASSLDSDTQYF. CDR3 DNA: TGTGCCAGCAGCTTAGACTCAGATACGCAGTATTTT.

This clone was found a few times. The J gene is TRBJ2-1, the V gene TRBV2, with a tentative D call TRBD1 (5 bases). The CDR3 sequence is 13 residues long. V was clipped by 4 bases and J by 7 bases, with 11 bases between them. The germline V gene encodes CDR1 SNHLY and CDR2 FYNNEI. Here the CDR3 DNA reads TGTGCCAGCAGTGGGGGCGGATTTAATGAGCAGTTCTTC. As protein: CASSGGGFNEQFF.

The rearrangement uses TRBV4-1 and TRBJ2-2; D may be TRBD1 (5 bases). CDR1 is MGHRA and CDR2 is YSYEKL in the germline V gene. The CDR3 has 15 residues. Trimming took 3 bases from V and 1 from J, leaving 9 bases between them. CDR3 protein: CASSQQGGNTGELFF. For the CDR3, the DNA is TGCGCCAGCAGCCAGCAGGGCGGGAACACCGGGGAGCTGTTTTTT.

There are a few counts of this clone. The chain carries TRBV28 and TRBJ2-3; 7 bases are a match to TRBD1. Germline V lookup: CDR1 MDHEN, CDR2 SYDVKM. The CDR3 spans 16 residues. The V segment lost 5 bases and the J segment 0 bases; nucleotides outside the gene matches: 8. In DNA, the CDR3 is TGTGCCAGCAGTCCCTGGACAGGAGATAGCACAGATACGCAGTATTTT. Translation: CASSPWTGDSTDTQYF.

This chain links TRBV19 with TRBJ1-2; 10 nucleotides match TRBD1. The J segment lost 3 bases and the V segment lost 5 bases, leaving 6 bases of the junction unmatched. The CDR3 contains 15 residues. CDR1 LNHDA and CDR2 SQIVND come from the germline V gene (reference sequence). CDR3 region: CASSSSTGGYYGYTF. The CDR3, as DNA: TGTGCCAGTAGTTCCTCGACAGGGGGCTACTATGGCTACACCTTC.

This rearrangement joins TRBV6-1 to TRBJ2-3; D may be TRBD2 (5 bases). The CDR3 contains 14 residues. Trimming stripped 10 bases from V and 5 bases from J, with 19 bases between. CDR1 MNHNS and CDR2 SASEGT come from the germline V gene. In DNA form, the CDR3 reads TGTGCCACCAAAAGGACCGCGGCGGGAGATACGCAGTATTTT. Encoded protein: CATKRTAAGDTQYF.

Only one count was recorded for this clone. The chain carries TRBV29-1 and TRBJ2-3, with a tentative D call TRBD2 (6 bases). Germline CDR1 is SQVTM and CDR2 is ANQGSEA. CDR3 length: 12 amino acids. V dropped 4 bases and J dropped 4 bases, with 9 bases sitting between them. CDR3 nucleotide sequence: TGCAGCGTTGTTTGGGACTCAGATACGCAGTATTTT. Its translation: CSVVWDSDTQYF.

This clone turned up a few times. The chain joins TRBV7-9 to TRBJ2-6, with D perhaps TRBD1 (5 bases). The V and J ends lost 2 bases and 3 bases respectively, with 8 bases between them. The CDR3 has 15 amino acids. Germline V gene lookup returns CDR1 SEHNR and CDR2 FQNEAQ (reference sequence). CDR3 nucleotides: TGTGCCAGCAGCTTAATAGGGGATGGGGCCAACGTCCTGACTTTC. Amino acids: CASSLIGDGANVLTF.

A few counts support this clone. This rearrangement joins TRBV30 to TRBJ2-3, with a weak D call TRBD2 (6 bases). CDR1 and CDR2 from the germline V gene are GTSNPN and SVGIG (reference sequence). V was trimmed by 5 bases and J by 4 bases, leaving 7 bases between them. The CDR3 spans 11 residues. The CDR3 loop is CAWRLADTQYF. The CDR3 region has the DNA TGTGCCTGGCGACTAGCAGATACGCAGTATTTT.